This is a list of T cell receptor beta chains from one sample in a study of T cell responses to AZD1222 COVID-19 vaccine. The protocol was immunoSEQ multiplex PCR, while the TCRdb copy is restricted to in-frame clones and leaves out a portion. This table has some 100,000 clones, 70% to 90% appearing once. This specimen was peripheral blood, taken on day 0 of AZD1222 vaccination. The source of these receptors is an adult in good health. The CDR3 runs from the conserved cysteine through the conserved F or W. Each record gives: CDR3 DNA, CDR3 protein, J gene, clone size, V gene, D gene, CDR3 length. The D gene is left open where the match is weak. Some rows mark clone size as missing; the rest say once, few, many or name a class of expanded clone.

TGTGCCAGCAGTCCCGGGACTAGCGGGGTCAATGAGCAGTTCTTC,CASSPGTSGVNEQFF,TRBJ2-1,NA,TRBV27,TRBD2,15
TGTGCCAGCAGCGGGAGGGAAAAACTGTTTTTT,CASSGREKLFF,TRBJ1-4,once,TRBV7-9,NA,11
TGTGCCAGCAGCCTCAGCGGGAGTTGGGAGACCCAGTACTTC,CASSLSGSWETQYF,TRBJ2-5,NA,TRBV5-5,TRBD2,14
TGCGCCAGCAGAAGCCCTCGTGGCGGGAGACACAATGAGCAGTTCTTC,CASRSPRGGRHNEQFF,TRBJ2-1,NA,TRBV4-1,TRBD2,16
TGTGCCAGCAGTGACACAGGGAGAACCGGGGAGCTGTTTTTT,CASSDTGRTGELFF,TRBJ2-2,NA,TRBV6-1,NA,14
TGTGCCAGCTCAGCGAACTCGGAGGCTGGAAACACCATATATTTT,CASSANSEAGNTIYF,TRBJ1-3,NA,TRBV18,NA,15
TGTGCCTCTAGGAGTTTTGGCGAGCAGTACTTC,CASRSFGEQYF,TRBJ2-7,NA,TRBV27,NA,11
TGTGCCAGCAGCTTAGAGACTAGCGGGAGTCGGCAGTACTTC,CASSLETSGSRQYF,TRBJ2-7,NA,TRBV7-6,TRBD2,14
TGTGCCAGCAGCTTAGCGTTGACAGGCCATGCCTACGAGCAGTACTTC,CASSLALTGHAYEQYF,TRBJ2-7,NA,TRBV7-9,NA,16
TGCGCCAGCAGCCAAGATCGCGGGGGCGCAGGGCCCAATGAGCAGTTCTTC,CASSQDRGGAGPNEQFF,TRBJ2-1,NA,TRBV4-1,NA,17
TGCGCCAGCAGCTCCGACAGGGCCCCTAATGAAAAACTGTTTTTT,CASSSDRAPNEKLFF,TRBJ1-4,few,TRBV5-1,TRBD1,15
TGCGCCAGCAGCGGCGGACAGGACTCAGCTACCCAGTACTTC,CASSGGQDSATQYF,TRBJ2-5,NA,TRBV5-1,TRBD1,14
TGTGCCAGCAGTTTAGCCGGGGGACTACACGAGCAGTACTTC,CASSLAGGLHEQYF,TRBJ2-7,NA,TRBV28,TRBD2,14
TGTGCCAGTAGTGATGGGCAGGGGAGCTCTGGAAACACCATATATTTT,CASSDGQGSSGNTIYF,TRBJ1-3,NA,TRBV19,NA,16
TGCAGCGTTGGGGCAGGCCTTAATCAGCCCCAGCATTTT,CSVGAGLNQPQHF,TRBJ1-5,once,TRBV29-1,NA,13
TGTGCCAGCAGCCAAGGAGGGCGGGAGGGAACAGATACGCAGTATTTT,CASSQGGREGTDTQYF,TRBJ2-3,NA,TRBV3-1/TRBV3-2,TRBD2,16
TGCGCCAGTTCAGGGGATCTTGGAAACACCATATATTTT,CASSGDLGNTIYF,TRBJ1-3,NA,TRBV10-1,NA,13
TGTGCCAGCAGTGACAAAACCGGCCTGATGGAAGCTTTCTTT,CASSDKTGLMEAFF,TRBJ1-1,NA,TRBV6-1,NA,14
TGCGCCAGCAGCGACCGACAGGGGGCGTACACTGAAGCTTTCTTT,CASSDRQGAYTEAFF,TRBJ1-1,NA,TRBV5-1,TRBD1,15
TGTGCCAGCAGTCCCGGACAGACATCAACTAATGAAAAACTGTTTTTT,CASSPGQTSTNEKLFF,TRBJ1-4,NA,TRBV27,NA,16
TGTGCCAGCAGCGTAGTAGGTCAGGAGTCAGATACGCAGTATTTT,CASSVVGQESDTQYF,TRBJ2-3,NA,TRBV9,NA,15
TGTGCCAGCAGTCCCGGACAGGTGTTTATCTCCTACGAGCAGTACTTC,CASSPGQVFISYEQYF,TRBJ2-7,NA,TRBV27,TRBD1,16
TGTGCCAGCAGCTTAACCGGGGACACTGAAGCTTTCTTT,CASSLTGDTEAFF,TRBJ1-1,NA,TRBV9,NA,13
TGTGCCATCAGTGAACGTGACACAGCAACCTACGAGCAGTACTTC,CAISERDTATYEQYF,TRBJ2-7,NA,TRBV10-3,NA,15
TGTGCCAGCAGTAAAGGGACAGGGCAAGAGACCCAGTACTTC,CASSKGTGQETQYF,TRBJ2-5,NA,TRBV2,TRBD1,14
TGTGCCAGCAGTTACTCGAGGGCGGGACTGAACACTGAAGCTTTCTTT,CASSYSRAGLNTEAFF,TRBJ1-1,NA,TRBV6-5,NA,16
TGTGCCAGCAGAAAAATGGAGGGACCTAGCTCCTATAATTCACCCCTCCACTTT,CASRKMEGPSSYNSPLHF,TRBJ1-6,NA,TRBV7-8,NA,18
TGTGCCAGCAGCCGGCCGATGAAAAGGCGGCGCAATCAGCCCCAGCATTTT,CASSRPMKRRRNQPQHF,TRBJ1-5,NA,TRBV11-3,NA,17
TGTGCCAGCAGTTACTCGTCGGTCCCTGCCTATAATTCACCCCTCCACTTT,CASSYSSVPAYNSPLHF,TRBJ1-6,few,TRBV6-2/TRBV6-3,NA,17
TGCGCCAGCAGCCTTGACTCCGGGACTACATTCGAAGAGACCCAGTACTTC,CASSLDSGTTFEETQYF,TRBJ2-5,NA,TRBV4-1,TRBD2,17
TGCAGTGTGGCAGATACGCAGTATTTT,CSVADTQYF,TRBJ2-3,NA,TRBV20-1,NA,9
TGTGCCAGCAGTCGGCAGGGGGCGGGTGGAGCTGAAGCTTTCTTT,CASSRQGAGGAEAFF,TRBJ1-1,few,TRBV27,TRBD1,15
TGCGCCAGCAGCTTGACAGGGGGGACGGAAAAACTGTTTTTT,CASSLTGGTEKLFF,TRBJ1-4,NA,TRBV5-1,TRBD1,14
TGTGCCAGCTCACCCCCCGCGGGGCGGTCAGCGCAGCCCTACACCTTC,CASSPPAGRSAQPYTF,TRBJ1-2,NA,TRBV18,NA,16
TGTGCCAGCAGCTCCAACCCACTAGCGGGGGGGCCCGCAGATACGCAGTATTTT,CASSSNPLAGGPADTQYF,TRBJ2-3,NA,TRBV7-8,TRBD2,18
TGTGCCATCAGTGAGTCTGGAAACACCATATATTTT,CAISESGNTIYF,TRBJ1-3,NA,TRBV10-3,NA,12
TGTGCCAGCAGCCAAGATCTTAAAGTTGATGAGCAGTTCTTC,CASSQDLKVDEQFF,TRBJ2-1,NA,TRBV4-2,NA,14
TGCAGCGCGTGGGTTACGGATACAACTCCAAAATCTAACTATGGCTACACCTTC,CSAWVTDTTPKSNYGYTF,TRBJ1-2,NA,TRBV29-1,NA,18
TGCAGCGTTGATTCAGGGGGCGATGGCTACACCTTC,CSVDSGGDGYTF,TRBJ1-2,NA,TRBV29-1,TRBD1,12
TGCGCCAGCAGCTTGAGGTCTGGGGCCAACGTCCTGACTTTC,CASSLRSGANVLTF,TRBJ2-6,NA,TRBV5-1,NA,14
TGCGCCAGCAGGGTCGAAAGCTCCTACAATGAGCAGTTCTTC,CASRVESSYNEQFF,TRBJ2-1,NA,TRBV5-1,NA,14
TGTGCCAGCAGCCAGGCCGGGACTTCGAACACTGAAGCTTTCTTT,CASSQAGTSNTEAFF,TRBJ1-1,NA,TRBV3-1/TRBV3-2,NA,15
TGTGCCAGCAGTTTATCGCTAGCGGAATACGAGCAGTACTTC,CASSLSLAEYEQYF,TRBJ2-7,NA,TRBV28,TRBD2,14
TGTGCCAGGCGGGTAGGGGGCTGGGGATCTATTGGCTACACCTTC,CARRVGGWGSIGYTF,TRBJ1-2,NA,TRBV6-5,TRBD1,15
TGCGCCAGCAGCCCTATACTAGCCAAAAACATTCAGTACTTC,CASSPILAKNIQYF,TRBJ2-4,NA,TRBV5-1,NA,14
TGTGCCAGCAGCAAGTTCCGGGACAGGGCGTACAATGAGCAGTTCTTC,CASSKFRDRAYNEQFF,TRBJ2-1,NA,TRBV21-1,NA,16
TGTGCCAGCAGTTTGGACACCCAGCCCTACAATGAGCAGTTCTTC,CASSLDTQPYNEQFF,TRBJ2-1,NA,TRBV27,NA,15
TGCGCCAGCCAACAGGGGGATTACACCGGGGAGCTGTTTTTT,CASQQGDYTGELFF,TRBJ2-2,NA,TRBV5-1,TRBD1,14
TGTGCCATCAGTGAGTCGACGAGGGGCTATACTAAATCTTTT,CAISESTRGYTKSF,TRBJ1-1,NA,TRBV10-3,NA,14
TGTGCCAGCAGTGAAGCAACCGGGTTCACAGATACGCAGTATTTT,CASSEATGFTDTQYF,TRBJ2-3,NA,TRBV6-1,NA,15
TGTGCCAGCAGCCAAGATTCGGAAATTCTACCGTTGGGGCAGTTCTTC,CASSQDSEILPLGQFF,TRBJ2-1,NA,TRBV3-1/TRBV3-2,NA,16
TGTGCCAGCAGTTTCAATGGCCTCGGGGGCTACACCTTC,CASSFNGLGGYTF,TRBJ1-2,NA,TRBV28,NA,13
TGTGCCAGCAGCAACGGGCCGGGCACATCCTACGAGCAGTACTTC,CASSNGPGTSYEQYF,TRBJ2-7,NA,TRBV21-1,NA,15
TGTGCCAGCAGCTTGTTGGAAAACTATGGCTACACCTTC,CASSLLENYGYTF,TRBJ1-2,NA,TRBV5-5,NA,13
TGCAGCGTTGAACCGGCGCAGACCCAGTACTTC,CSVEPAQTQYF,TRBJ2-5,NA,TRBV29-1,NA,11
TGTGCCAGCAGCTTGGGACTAGCGGGGGGTCAAGAGACCCAGTACTTC,CASSLGLAGGQETQYF,TRBJ2-5,NA,TRBV11-2,TRBD2,16
TGTGCCAGCAGCTTGGATGGAGGGGCGAGCACAGATACGCAGTATTTT,CASSLDGGASTDTQYF,TRBJ2-3,NA,TRBV5-8,NA,16
TGCGCCAGCAGCCCCCAGGGAGCTAACTATGGCTACACCTTC,CASSPQGANYGYTF,TRBJ1-2,NA,TRBV5-1,NA,14
TGCGCCAGCAGCCAAGGACAGGGAGTGAACACTGAAGCTTTCTTT,CASSQGQGVNTEAFF,TRBJ1-1,NA,TRBV10-1,TRBD1,15